A selection of T cell receptor beta chains follows, all from one sample in a study of beta chain features in type 1 diabetes. Using immunoSEQ multiplex PCR, the repertoire was profiled, and TCRdb retains in-frame clones only, with some absent. The table has 600,000 or so clones, over 12% seen once. Sequences were obtained from naive CD4+ T cells from blood. The receptors stem from a young man with type 1 diabetes. Both conserved end residues are part of each CDR3.

j_gene,v_gene,CDR3aa
TRBJ2-7,TRBV6-5,CASSYNAPYEQYF
TRBJ2-5,TRBV7-3,CASSLEGTAPQYF
TRBJ1-4,TRBV30,CAWSRLGNEKLFF
TRBJ1-2,TRBV2,CASRYGTSEYGYTF
TRBJ2-2,TRBV9,CASSVDLAGNTGELFF
TRBJ2-5,TRBV9,CASARQGVQETQYF
TRBJ2-2,TRBV30,CAWRRSPRRELFF
TRBJ2-7,TRBV5-4,CASSAGRDSYYEQYF
TRBJ1-3,TRBV5-1,CASSAGGGDGGNTIYF
TRBJ2-7,TRBV9,CASSVGTGVYEQYF
TRBJ2-5,TRBV7-9,CASSLEGHQYQETQYF
TRBJ1-2,TRBV4-3,CASSQDIHRGLDGYTF
TRBJ1-4,TRBV29-1,CSVGATNEKLFF
TRBJ2-1,TRBV29-1,CSVRSSYNEQFF
TRBJ2-7,TRBV4-3,CASSQKAWFDEQYF
TRBJ1-5,TRBV25-1,CASSESGRSNQPQHF
TRBJ2-7,TRBV7-9,CASSFLTRGGDEQYF
TRBJ1-1,TRBV5-6,CASSPAGGTLNTEAFF
TRBJ2-3,TRBV7-9,CASSSIAGARTDTQYF
TRBJ1-6,TRBV7-2,CASSSRENNSPLHF
TRBJ2-4,TRBV19,CASSITREIAKNIQYF
TRBJ2-5,TRBV11-2,CASSLAHQETQYF
TRBJ2-5,TRBV9,CASRGGAMETQYF
TRBJ2-3,TRBV7-2,CASSFLSRGPRTDTQYF
TRBJ1-2,TRBV28,CASFALVGYTF
TRBJ1-1,TRBV30,CAWSTQGSTEAFF
TRBJ2-5,TRBV30,CAWSVRSGGETQYF
TRBJ2-7,TRBV29-1,CSVRTGGSYEQYF
TRBJ2-2,TRBV5-4,CASSLPGLAGGPTGELFF
TRBJ1-2,TRBV25-1,CASSDGGREYTF
TRBJ2-1,TRBV5-1,CASSFPSAGPGDEQFF
TRBJ2-7,TRBV5-4,CASSLAGQGYHEQYF
TRBJ2-7,TRBV4-1,CASSQDRDRREQYF
TRBJ2-4,TRBV10-3,CAISERGQGNIQYF
TRBJ2-5,TRBV5-1,CASNSGSGETQYF
TRBJ1-5,TRBV9,CASSVEDLVHQPQHF
TRBJ2-4,TRBV7-2,CASSIRGGWDIQYF